Listed below are T cell receptor beta chains from one sample, sequenced in a study of early T cells in non-severe SARS-CoV-2 infection. One entry per CDR3 protein, called by TCRdb with MiXCR from the 5' RACE reads. The sample holds under 95,000 distinct CDR3 sequences, 9.5% to 15% seen once. What was sequenced was whole blood. These receptors were taken from an adult who was a healthcare worker with PCR-confirmed SARS-CoV-2 infection or an uninfected control (not recorded which). The CDR3 runs from the conserved cysteine through the conserved F or W. Fields, in order: V gene, clone size, J gene, D gene, CDR3 protein, CDR3 DNA. A D gene is named only where the DNA matches it firmly. Clone sizes are given selectively: once, few, many, or a class where the clone is expanded.

V gene: TRBV27; clone size: many; J gene: TRBJ2-7; D gene: TRBD1; CDR3 protein: CASSRTGNTYEQYF; CDR3 DNA: TGTGCCAGCAGCAGGACAGGGAACACCTACGAGCAGTACTTC
V gene: TRBV21-1; clone size: many; J gene: TRBJ2-1; D gene: .; CDR3 protein: CASSQPGLAGYNEQFF; CDR3 DNA: TGTGCCAGCAGCCAACCCGGACTAGCGGGGTACAATGAGCAGTTCTTC
V gene: TRBV29-1; clone size: .; J gene: TRBJ2-7; D gene: TRBD1; CDR3 protein: CSVLQGSNYEQYF; CDR3 DNA: TGCAGCGTTTTACAGGGGTCTAACTACGAGCAGTACTTC
V gene: TRBV29-1; clone size: .; J gene: TRBJ2-7; D gene: .; CDR3 protein: CSVRVPYEQYF; CDR3 DNA: TGCAGCGTGAGAGTTCCCTACGAGCAGTACTTC
V gene: TRBV15; clone size: .; J gene: TRBJ2-1; D gene: .; CDR3 protein: CATSRDREIGEQFF; CDR3 DNA: TGTGCCACCAGCAGAGATAGGGAAATCGGTGAGCAGTTCTTC
V gene: TRBV19; clone size: few; J gene: TRBJ1-5; D gene: .; CDR3 protein: CASRLDRNSNQPQHF; CDR3 DNA: TGTGCCAGTAGGTTGGACAGAAATAGCAATCAGCCCCAGCATTTT
V gene: TRBV12-3/TRBV12-4; clone size: few; J gene: TRBJ2-1; D gene: .; CDR3 protein: CASSLGRLYNEQFF; CDR3 DNA: TGTGCCAGCAGCCTCGGACGGTTATACAATGAGCAGTTCTTC
V gene: TRBV19; clone size: many; J gene: TRBJ1-5; D gene: .; CDR3 protein: CASSIGWGNQPQHF; CDR3 DNA: TGTGCCAGTAGTATAGGATGGGGTAATCAGCCCCAGCATTTT
V gene: TRBV5-1; clone size: .; J gene: TRBJ2-7; D gene: .; CDR3 protein: CASSLLGAGEQYF; CDR3 DNA: TGCGCCAGCAGCTTGCTGGGGGCGGGTGAGCAGTACTTC
V gene: TRBV5-1; clone size: .; J gene: TRBJ1-3; D gene: .; CDR3 protein: CASSLAVEGNTIYF; CDR3 DNA: TGCGCCAGCAGCTTGGCCGTTGAAGGAAACACCATATATTTT
V gene: TRBV29-1; clone size: .; J gene: TRBJ2-7; D gene: .; CDR3 protein: CSVSRSGEQYF; CDR3 DNA: TGCAGCGTTTCACGGTCCGGCGAGCAGTACTTC
V gene: TRBV27; clone size: .; J gene: TRBJ2-1; D gene: .; CDR3 protein: CASSLHGKEQFF; CDR3 DNA: TGTGCCAGCAGTCTCCACGGTAAGGAGCAGTTCTTC
V gene: TRBV7-2; clone size: many; J gene: TRBJ2-3; D gene: TRBD2; CDR3 protein: CASSFRLAGPSTDTQYF; CDR3 DNA: TGTGCCAGCAGCTTTAGGCTAGCGGGACCTAGCACAGATACGCAGTATTTT
V gene: TRBV27; clone size: .; J gene: TRBJ1-1; D gene: TRBD1; CDR3 protein: CASSFQGALGVNTEAFF; CDR3 DNA: TGTGCCAGCAGTTTCCAGGGGGCGCTGGGGGTGAACACTGAAGCTTTCTTT
V gene: TRBV6-1; clone size: .; J gene: TRBJ2-3; D gene: .; CDR3 protein: CASSERGWGSTDTQYF; CDR3 DNA: TGTGCCAGCAGTGAACGGGGTTGGGGTAGCACAGATACGCAGTATTTT
V gene: TRBV29-1; clone size: .; J gene: TRBJ2-5; D gene: TRBD2; CDR3 protein: CSVTTSGSETQYF; CDR3 DNA: TGCAGCGTTACGACTAGCGGGAGTGAGACCCAGTACTTC
V gene: TRBV2; clone size: many; J gene: TRBJ2-7; D gene: TRBD2; CDR3 protein: CASSFWEGKGTYEQYF; CDR3 DNA: TGTGCCAGCAGTTTCTGGGAGGGGAAGGGGACCTACGAGCAGTACTTC
V gene: TRBV7-2; clone size: .; J gene: TRBJ2-2; D gene: TRBD2; CDR3 protein: CASSPIGRGRTGELFF; CDR3 DNA: TGTGCCAGCAGTCCTATTGGGAGGGGTAGGACCGGGGAGCTGTTTTTT
V gene: TRBV2; clone size: many; J gene: TRBJ2-3; D gene: TRBD2; CDR3 protein: CASSERRGGTDTQYF; CDR3 DNA: TGTGCCAGCAGTGAAAGGCGGGGGGGCACAGATACGCAGTATTTT
V gene: TRBV19; clone size: .; J gene: TRBJ2-2; D gene: .; CDR3 protein: CASSPMDHSNTGELFF; CDR3 DNA: TGTGCCAGTAGTCCGATGGACCATTCGAACACCGGGGAGCTGTTTTTT
V gene: TRBV12-3/TRBV12-4; clone size: few; J gene: TRBJ1-5; D gene: .; CDR3 protein: CASSTRGGGGNQPQHF; CDR3 DNA: TGTGCCAGCAGTACCCGGGGTGGGGGAGGCAATCAGCCCCAGCATTTT
V gene: TRBV5-5; clone size: few; J gene: TRBJ2-5; D gene: TRBD2; CDR3 protein: CASSLTAGGPETQYF; CDR3 DNA: TGTGCCAGCAGCTTAACAGCGGGAGGGCCGGAGACCCAGTACTTC
V gene: TRBV7-9; clone size: few; J gene: TRBJ2-2; D gene: .; CDR3 protein: CASSLASSYTGELFF; CDR3 DNA: TGTGCCAGCAGCCTAGCGAGCAGTTACACCGGGGAGCTGTTTTTT
V gene: TRBV20-1; clone size: many; J gene: TRBJ2-5; D gene: .; CDR3 protein: CSARWAQETQYF; CDR3 DNA: TGCAGTGCTAGATGGGCGCAAGAGACCCAGTACTTC
V gene: TRBV29-1; clone size: .; J gene: TRBJ2-7; D gene: TRBD2; CDR3 protein: CSVATRLAEYEQYF; CDR3 DNA: TGCAGCGTCGCAACGAGACTAGCGGAGTACGAGCAGTACTTC
V gene: TRBV7-9; clone size: few; J gene: TRBJ2-1; D gene: TRBD1; CDR3 protein: CASSHGQDGRQFF; CDR3 DNA: TGTGCCAGCAGCCACGGACAGGACGGCCGGCAGTTCTTC
V gene: TRBV5-1; clone size: many; J gene: TRBJ2-1; D gene: .; CDR3 protein: CASSLRDPRSLGDEQFF; CDR3 DNA: TGCGCCAGCAGCTTGAGGGACCCCCGCTCCTTAGGAGATGAGCAGTTCTTC
V gene: TRBV20-1; clone size: many; J gene: TRBJ2-7; D gene: .; CDR3 protein: CSAPNRTGNYEQYF; CDR3 DNA: TGCAGTGCCCCAAATCGGACGGGGAACTACGAGCAGTACTTC
V gene: TRBV11-2; clone size: many; J gene: TRBJ2-5; D gene: .; CDR3 protein: CASSLMGAGQETQYF; CDR3 DNA: TGTGCCAGCAGCTTAATGGGCGCCGGTCAAGAGACCCAGTACTTC
V gene: TRBV29-1; clone size: .; J gene: TRBJ2-1; D gene: TRBD1; CDR3 protein: CSVEGLWDRPNNEQFF; CDR3 DNA: TGCAGCGTTGAAGGTCTATGGGACAGGCCAAACAATGAGCAGTTCTTC
V gene: TRBV20-1; clone size: many; J gene: TRBJ1-5; D gene: .; CDR3 protein: CSARPSGVDQPQHF; CDR3 DNA: TGCAGTGCTAGGCCTTCCGGGGTCGATCAGCCCCAGCATTTT
V gene: TRBV6-1; clone size: .; J gene: TRBJ2-1; D gene: TRBD2; CDR3 protein: CASSGTSGGAYNEQFF; CDR3 DNA: TGTGCCAGCAGTGGGACTAGCGGGGGGGCGTACAATGAGCAGTTCTTC
V gene: TRBV5-1; clone size: few; J gene: TRBJ2-5; D gene: .; CDR3 protein: CVSSVQGGQETQYF; CDR3 DNA: TGCGTCAGCAGCGTACAGGGCGGACAAGAGACCCAGTACTTC
V gene: TRBV10-3; clone size: once; J gene: TRBJ2-3; D gene: .; CDR3 protein: CAISVAGTTSTDTQYF; CDR3 DNA: TGTGCCATCAGTGTTGCAGGCACTACTAGCACAGATACGCAGTATTTT
V gene: TRBV3-1; clone size: .; J gene: TRBJ1-5; D gene: .; CDR3 protein: CASSLGRAGDSNQPQHF; CDR3 DNA: TGTGCCAGCAGCCTAGGGAGGGCAGGGGACAGCAATCAGCCCCAGCATTTT
V gene: TRBV29-1; clone size: many; J gene: TRBJ1-2; D gene: TRBD1; CDR3 protein: CSVEDRDYGYTF; CDR3 DNA: TGCAGCGTTGAGGACAGGGACTATGGCTACACCTTC
V gene: TRBV6-6; clone size: few; J gene: TRBJ2-1; D gene: .; CDR3 protein: CASLGGVSSYNEQFF; CDR3 DNA: TGTGCCAGCCTAGGGGGGGTCAGCTCCTACAATGAGCAGTTCTTC
V gene: TRBV24-1; clone size: few; J gene: TRBJ1-2; D gene: .; CDR3 protein: CATSEGGSNYGYTF; CDR3 DNA: TGTGCCACCAGTGAAGGAGGCAGTAACTATGGCTACACCTTC
V gene: TRBV27; clone size: many; J gene: TRBJ2-2; D gene: TRBD1; CDR3 protein: CASRTGGTGELFF; CDR3 DNA: TGTGCCAGCCGGACAGGGGGCACCGGGGAGCTGTTTTTT
V gene: TRBV29-1; clone size: few; J gene: TRBJ2-7; D gene: .; CDR3 protein: CSVGGPGPYEQYF; CDR3 DNA: TGCAGCGTTGGAGGCCCCGGCCCCTACGAGCAGTACTTC
V gene: TRBV7-9; clone size: few; J gene: TRBJ2-2; D gene: TRBD2; CDR3 protein: CASSSLGLASSGELFF; CDR3 DNA: TGTGCCAGCAGCTCACTGGGACTAGCATCTTCGGGGGAGCTGTTTTTT
V gene: TRBV7-2; clone size: many; J gene: TRBJ2-7; D gene: TRBD2; CDR3 protein: CASSRIAGGPIF; CDR3 DNA: TGTGCCAGCAGCCGAATAGCGGGAGGGCCGATTTTC
V gene: TRBV20-1; clone size: .; J gene: TRBJ2-7; D gene: .; CDR3 protein: CSASSPGSAASYEQYF; CDR3 DNA: TGCAGTGCTAGCTCCCCAGGTAGCGCGGCTTCCTACGAGCAGTACTTC